This T cell receptor beta chain was identified in a study of CD8+CD57+ T cells in acquired aplastic anemia. Study-level findings and limits: In common between the patients and the controls were around 29 CD8+ CDR3 sequences.

The TCR beta profiling, which covered VDJ combination and CDR3 sequence, was carried out using genomic DNA as the template. TCRdb reanalysed the reads using MiXCR and keeps one entry per CDR3 protein. The data show roughly 420,000 distinct CDR3 sequences, roughly 64% seen once. A note on this clonotype: Its antigen remains unknown.

CDR3 length: 13 amino acids. The germline V and J ends were trimmed by 3 bases and 8 bases, with 12 bases remaining between them. Per germline, CDR1 SGDLS and CDR2 YYNGEE. The origin of this receptor is a human donor in good health, serving as a control. Specimen: sorted CD4+, CD8+, or CD8+CD57+ T cells (not recorded which) from PBMCs. This sequence joins TRBV9 and TRBJ1-5; perhaps TRBD1 as D (5 bases). The CDR3 DNA sequence: TGTGCCAGCAGCGCCGTCCCGGGGGAGCCCCAGCATTTT. It specifies CASSAVPGEPQHF.